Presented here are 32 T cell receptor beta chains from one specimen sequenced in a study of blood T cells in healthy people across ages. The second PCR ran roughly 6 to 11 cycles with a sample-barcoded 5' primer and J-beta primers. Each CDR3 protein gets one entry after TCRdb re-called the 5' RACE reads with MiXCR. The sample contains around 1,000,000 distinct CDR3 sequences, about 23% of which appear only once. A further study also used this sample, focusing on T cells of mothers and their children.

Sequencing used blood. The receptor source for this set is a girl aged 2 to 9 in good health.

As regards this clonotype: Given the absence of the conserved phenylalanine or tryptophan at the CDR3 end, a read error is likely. Written as DNA, the CDR3 is TGCAGTGCTCAGGAAAGCGGGAGGACATACAATGAGCAGTTCCTC. As protein: CSAQESGRTYNEQFL. The chain recombines TRBV20-1 with TRBJ2-1; TRBD2 agrees at 9 bases. This CDR3 comprises 15 residues. Germline V lookup: CDR1 DFQATT, CDR2 SNEGSKA (reference sequence). Losses at the gene ends were 5 bases for V and 4 bases for J; bases not matched to a gene: 9.

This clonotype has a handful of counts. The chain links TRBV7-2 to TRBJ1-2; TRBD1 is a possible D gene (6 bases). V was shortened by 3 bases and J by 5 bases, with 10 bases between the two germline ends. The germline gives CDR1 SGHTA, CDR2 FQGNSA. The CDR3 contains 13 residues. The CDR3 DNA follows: TGTGCCAGCAGCTTTCAGGGGTTGTATGGCTACACCTTC. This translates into CASSFQGLYGYTF.

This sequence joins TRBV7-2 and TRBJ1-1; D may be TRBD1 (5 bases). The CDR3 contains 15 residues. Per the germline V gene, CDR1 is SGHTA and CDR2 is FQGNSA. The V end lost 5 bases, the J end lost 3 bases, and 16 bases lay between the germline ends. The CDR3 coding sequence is TGTGCCAGCAGCCTGCTTCTACGGGGGGACACTGAAGCTTTCTTT. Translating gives CASSLLLRGDTEAFF.

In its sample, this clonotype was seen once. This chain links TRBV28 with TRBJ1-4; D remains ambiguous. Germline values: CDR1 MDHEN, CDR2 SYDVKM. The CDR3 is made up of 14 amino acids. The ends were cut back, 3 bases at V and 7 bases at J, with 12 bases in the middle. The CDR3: CASSFTGFSEKLFF. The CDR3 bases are TGTGCCAGCAGTTTTACGGGTTTCAGTGAAAAACTGTTTTTT.

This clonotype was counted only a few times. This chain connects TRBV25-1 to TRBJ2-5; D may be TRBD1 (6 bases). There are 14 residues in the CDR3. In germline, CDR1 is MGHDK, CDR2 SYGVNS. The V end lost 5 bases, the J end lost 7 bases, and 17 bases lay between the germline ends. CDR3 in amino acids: CASSFGTPGGTQYF. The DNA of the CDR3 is TGTGCCAGCAGTTTTGGGACACCTGGAGGGACCCAGTACTTC.

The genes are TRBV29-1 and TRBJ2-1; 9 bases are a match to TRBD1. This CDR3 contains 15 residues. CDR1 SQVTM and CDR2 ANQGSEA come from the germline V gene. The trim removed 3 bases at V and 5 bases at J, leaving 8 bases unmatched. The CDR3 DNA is TGCAGCGTTGAGTCGACAGGGGGATCAGACAATGAGCAGTTCTTC. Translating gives CSVESTGGSDNEQFF.

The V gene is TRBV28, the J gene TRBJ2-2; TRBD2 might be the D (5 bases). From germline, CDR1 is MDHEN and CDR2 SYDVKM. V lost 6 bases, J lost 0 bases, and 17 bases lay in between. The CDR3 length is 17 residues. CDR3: CASSPGNRGANTGELFF. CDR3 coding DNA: TGTGCCAGCAGCCCTGGTAACCGGGGAGCGAACACCGGGGAGCTGTTTTTT.

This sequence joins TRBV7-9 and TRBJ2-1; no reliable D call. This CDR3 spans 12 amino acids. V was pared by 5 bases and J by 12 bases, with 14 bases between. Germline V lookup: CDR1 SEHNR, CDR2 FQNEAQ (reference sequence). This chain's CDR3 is CASSLPTRRQFF. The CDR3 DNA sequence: TGTGCCAGCAGCCTACCGACCCGTCGGCAGTTCTTC.

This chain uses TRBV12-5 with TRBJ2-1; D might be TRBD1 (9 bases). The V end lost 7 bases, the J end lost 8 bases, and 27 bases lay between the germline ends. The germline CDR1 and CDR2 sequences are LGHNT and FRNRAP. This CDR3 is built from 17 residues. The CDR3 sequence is CASAEGRGDREEDEQFF. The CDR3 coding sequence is TGTGCTAGTGCCGAGGGGCGGGGGGACAGGGAGGAGGATGAGCAGTTCTTC.

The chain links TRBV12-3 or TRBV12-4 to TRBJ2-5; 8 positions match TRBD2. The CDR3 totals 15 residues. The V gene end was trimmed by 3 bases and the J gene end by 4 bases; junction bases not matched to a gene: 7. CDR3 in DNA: TGTGCCAGCAGTTTCGGGGGGGAGGGCCCAGAGACCCAGTACTTC. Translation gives CASSFGGEGPETQYF.

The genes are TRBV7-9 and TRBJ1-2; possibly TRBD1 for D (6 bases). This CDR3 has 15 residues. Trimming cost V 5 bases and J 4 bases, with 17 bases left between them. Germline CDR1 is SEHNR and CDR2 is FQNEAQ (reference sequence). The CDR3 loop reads CASSQIQGNFYGYTF. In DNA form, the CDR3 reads TGTGCCAGCAGCCAGATACAGGGTAACTTCTATGGCTACACCTTC.

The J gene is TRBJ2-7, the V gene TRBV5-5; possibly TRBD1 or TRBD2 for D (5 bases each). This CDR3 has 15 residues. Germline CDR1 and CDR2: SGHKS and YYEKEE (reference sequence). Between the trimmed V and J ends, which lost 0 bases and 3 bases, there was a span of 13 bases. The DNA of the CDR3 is TGTGCCAGCAGCTTGGAGGCCGGGACCTTCTACGAGCAGTACTTC. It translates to CASSLEAGTFYEQYF.

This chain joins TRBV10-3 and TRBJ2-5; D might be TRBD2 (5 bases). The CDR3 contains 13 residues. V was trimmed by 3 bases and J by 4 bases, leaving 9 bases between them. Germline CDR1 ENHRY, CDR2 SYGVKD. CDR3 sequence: CAISDGEGETQYF. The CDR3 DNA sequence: TGTGCCATCAGTGATGGTGAGGGAGAGACCCAGTACTTC.

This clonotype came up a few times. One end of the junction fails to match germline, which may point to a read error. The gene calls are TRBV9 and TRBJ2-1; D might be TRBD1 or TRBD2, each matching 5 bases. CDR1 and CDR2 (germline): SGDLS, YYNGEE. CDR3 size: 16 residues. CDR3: CASSVVGGYSYNEQLF. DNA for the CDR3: TGTGCCAGCAGCGTAGTTGGGGGTTACTCCTACAATGAGCAGCTCTTC. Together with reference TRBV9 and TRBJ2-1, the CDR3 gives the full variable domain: DSGVTQTPKHLITATGQRVTLRCSPRSGDLSVYWYQQSLDQGLQFLIQYYNGEERAKGNILERFSAQQFPDLHSELNLSSLELGDSALYFCASSVVGGYSYNEQLFGPGTRLTVL.

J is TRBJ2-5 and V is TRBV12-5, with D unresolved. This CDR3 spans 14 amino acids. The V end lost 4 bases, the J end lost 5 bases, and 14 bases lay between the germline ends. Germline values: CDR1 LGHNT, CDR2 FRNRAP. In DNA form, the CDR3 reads TGTGCTAGTGGTTCGCCTCATTCTGGGGAGACCCAGTACTTC. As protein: CASGSPHSGETQYF.

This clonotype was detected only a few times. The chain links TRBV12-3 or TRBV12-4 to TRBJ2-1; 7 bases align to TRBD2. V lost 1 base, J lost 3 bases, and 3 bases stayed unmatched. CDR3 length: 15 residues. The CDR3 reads CASSLGGGNYNEQFF. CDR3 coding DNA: TGTGCCAGCAGTTTAGGGGGGGGGAACTACAATGAGCAGTTCTTC.

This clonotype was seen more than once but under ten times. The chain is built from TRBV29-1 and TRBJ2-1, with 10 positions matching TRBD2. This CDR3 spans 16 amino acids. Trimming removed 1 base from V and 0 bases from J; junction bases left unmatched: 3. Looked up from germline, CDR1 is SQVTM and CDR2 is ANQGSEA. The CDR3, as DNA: TGCAGCGTTGAAGGGCTAGCGGGAGTCTCCTACAATGAGCAGTTCTTC. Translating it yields CSVEGLAGVSYNEQFF.

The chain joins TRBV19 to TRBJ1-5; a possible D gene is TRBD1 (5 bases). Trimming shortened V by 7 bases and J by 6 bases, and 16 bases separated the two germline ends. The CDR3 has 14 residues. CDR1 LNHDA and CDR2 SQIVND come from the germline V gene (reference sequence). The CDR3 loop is CASTQGLEGQPQHF. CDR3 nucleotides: TGTGCCAGTACCCAGGGTCTAGAGGGTCAGCCCCAGCATTTT. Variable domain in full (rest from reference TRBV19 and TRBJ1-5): DGGITQSPKYLFRKEGQNVTLSCEQNLNHDAMYWYRQDPGQGLRLIYYSQIVNDFQKGDIAEGYSVSREKKESFPLTVTSAQKNPTAFYLCASTQGLEGQPQHFGDGTRLSIL.

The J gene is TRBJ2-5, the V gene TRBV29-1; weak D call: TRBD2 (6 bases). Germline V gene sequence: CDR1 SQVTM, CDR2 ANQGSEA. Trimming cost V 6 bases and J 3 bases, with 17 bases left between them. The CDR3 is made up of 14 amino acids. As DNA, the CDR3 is TGCAGCGTGGGCGTCACTAGCTCGGAAGAGACCCAGTACTTC. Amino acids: CSVGVTSSEETQYF.

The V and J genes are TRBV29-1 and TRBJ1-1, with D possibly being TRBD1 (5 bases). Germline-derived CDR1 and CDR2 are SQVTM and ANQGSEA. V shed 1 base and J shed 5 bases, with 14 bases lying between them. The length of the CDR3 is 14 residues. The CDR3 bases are TGCAGCGTTGAAGGTGGGGGTGATAGGACTGAAGCTTTCTTT. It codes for CSVEGGGDRTEAFF.

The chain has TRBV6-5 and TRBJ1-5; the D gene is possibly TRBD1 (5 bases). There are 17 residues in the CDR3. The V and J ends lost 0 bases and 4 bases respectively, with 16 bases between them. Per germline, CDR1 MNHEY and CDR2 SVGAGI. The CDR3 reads CASSYSIQVALNQPQHF. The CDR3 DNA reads TGTGCCAGCAGTTACTCGATACAGGTTGCCTTGAATCAGCCCCAGCATTTT.

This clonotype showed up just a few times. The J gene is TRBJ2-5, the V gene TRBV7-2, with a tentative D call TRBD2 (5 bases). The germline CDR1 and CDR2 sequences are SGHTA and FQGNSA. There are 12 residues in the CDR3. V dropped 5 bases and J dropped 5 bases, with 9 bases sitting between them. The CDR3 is CASSITGETQYF. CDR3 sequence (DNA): TGTGCCAGCAGCATAACGGGGGAGACCCAGTACTTC.

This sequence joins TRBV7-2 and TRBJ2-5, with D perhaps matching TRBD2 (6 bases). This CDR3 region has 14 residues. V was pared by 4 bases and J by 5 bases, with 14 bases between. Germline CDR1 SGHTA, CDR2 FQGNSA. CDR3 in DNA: TGTGCCAGCAGCTCAATACCGAGCGGGGAGACCCAGTACTTC. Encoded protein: CASSSIPSGETQYF.

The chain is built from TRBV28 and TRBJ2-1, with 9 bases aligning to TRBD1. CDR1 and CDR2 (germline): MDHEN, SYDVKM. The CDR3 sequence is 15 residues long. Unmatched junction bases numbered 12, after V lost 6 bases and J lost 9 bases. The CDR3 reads CASRARDRVLGEQFF. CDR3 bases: TGTGCCAGCAGGGCCCGGGACAGGGTCTTGGGTGAGCAGTTCTTC. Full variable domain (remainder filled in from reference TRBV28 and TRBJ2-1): DVKVTQSSRYLVKRTGEKVFLECVQDMDHENMFWYRQDPGLGLRLIYFSYDVKMKEKGDIPEGYSVSREKKERFSLILESASTNQTSMYLCASRARDRVLGEQFFGPGTRLTVL.

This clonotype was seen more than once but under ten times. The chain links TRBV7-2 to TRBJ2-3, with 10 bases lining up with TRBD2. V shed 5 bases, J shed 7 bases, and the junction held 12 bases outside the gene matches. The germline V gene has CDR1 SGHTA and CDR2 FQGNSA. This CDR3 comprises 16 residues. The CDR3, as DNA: TGTGCCAGCAGCCTCGGACTAGCGGTTCCTGTTAATACGCAGTATTTT. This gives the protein CASSLGLAVPVNTQYF.

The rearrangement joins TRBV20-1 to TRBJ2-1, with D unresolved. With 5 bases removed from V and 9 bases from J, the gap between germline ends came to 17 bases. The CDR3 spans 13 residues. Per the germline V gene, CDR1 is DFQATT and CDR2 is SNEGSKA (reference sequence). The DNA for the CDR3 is TGCAGTGCTTCCTTCTACGTCCGTAGTGAGCAGTTCTTC. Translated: CSASFYVRSEQFF.

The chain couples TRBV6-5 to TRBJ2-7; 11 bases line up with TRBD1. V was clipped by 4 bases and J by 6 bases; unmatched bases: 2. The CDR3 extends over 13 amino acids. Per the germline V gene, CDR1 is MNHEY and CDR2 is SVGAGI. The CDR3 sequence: CASSSGTGGEQYF. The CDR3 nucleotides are TGTGCCAGCAGTTCCGGGACAGGGGGCGAGCAGTACTTC.

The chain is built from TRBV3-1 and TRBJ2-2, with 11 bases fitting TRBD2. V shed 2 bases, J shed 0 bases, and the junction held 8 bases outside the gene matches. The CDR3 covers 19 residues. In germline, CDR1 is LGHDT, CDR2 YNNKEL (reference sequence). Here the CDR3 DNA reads TGTGCCAGCAGCCAACCGTCGGGACTAGCGGCCTCGAACACCGGGGAGCTGTTTTTT. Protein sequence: CASSQPSGLAASNTGELFF.

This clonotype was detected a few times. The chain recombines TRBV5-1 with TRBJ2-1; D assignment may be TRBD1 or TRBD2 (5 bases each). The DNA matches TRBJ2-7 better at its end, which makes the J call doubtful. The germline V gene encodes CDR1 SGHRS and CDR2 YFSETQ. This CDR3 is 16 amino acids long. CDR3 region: CASSFSGALSSYEQYF. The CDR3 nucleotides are TGCGCCAGCAGCTTCTCCGGGGCCCTCAGCTCCTACGAGCAGTACTTC.

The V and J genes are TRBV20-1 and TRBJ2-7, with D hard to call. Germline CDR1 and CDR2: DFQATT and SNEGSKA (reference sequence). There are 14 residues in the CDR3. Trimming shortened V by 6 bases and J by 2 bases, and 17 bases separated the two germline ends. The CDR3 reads CSASNRRAPYEQYF. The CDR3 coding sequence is TGCAGTGCCTCCAACCGCCGGGCTCCCTACGAGCAGTACTTC.

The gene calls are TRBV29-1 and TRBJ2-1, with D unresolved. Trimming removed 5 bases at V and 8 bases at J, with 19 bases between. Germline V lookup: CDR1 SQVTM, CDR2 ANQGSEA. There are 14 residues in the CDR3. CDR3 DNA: TGCAGCGTTTATTTCTCGTTCGGCGATGATGAGCAGTTCTTC. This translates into CSVYFSFGDDEQFF.

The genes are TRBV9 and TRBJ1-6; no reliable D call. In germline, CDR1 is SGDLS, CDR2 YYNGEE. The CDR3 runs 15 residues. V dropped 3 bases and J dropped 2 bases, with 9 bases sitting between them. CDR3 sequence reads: CASSATTAYNSPLHF. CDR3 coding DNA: TGTGCCAGCAGCGCAACAACGGCCTATAATTCACCCCTCCACTTT.